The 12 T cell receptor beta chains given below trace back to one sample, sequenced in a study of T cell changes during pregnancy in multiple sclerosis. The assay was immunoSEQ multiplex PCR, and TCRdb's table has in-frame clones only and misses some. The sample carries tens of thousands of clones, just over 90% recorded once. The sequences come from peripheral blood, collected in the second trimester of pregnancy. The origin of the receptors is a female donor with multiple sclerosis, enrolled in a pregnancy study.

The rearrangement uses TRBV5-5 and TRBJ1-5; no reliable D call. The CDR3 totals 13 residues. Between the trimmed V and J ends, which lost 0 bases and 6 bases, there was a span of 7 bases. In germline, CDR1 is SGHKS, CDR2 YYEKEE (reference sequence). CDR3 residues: CASSLVPFQPQHF. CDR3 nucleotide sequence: TGTGCCAGCAGCTTGGTCCCATTTCAGCCCCAGCATTTT.

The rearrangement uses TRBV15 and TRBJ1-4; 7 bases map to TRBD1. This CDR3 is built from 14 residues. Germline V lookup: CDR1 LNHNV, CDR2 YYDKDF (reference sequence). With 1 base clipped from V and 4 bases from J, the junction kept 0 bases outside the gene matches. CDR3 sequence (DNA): TGTGCCACCAGCAGAGGACAGGGTAATGAAAAACTGTTTTTT. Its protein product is CATSRGQGNEKLFF. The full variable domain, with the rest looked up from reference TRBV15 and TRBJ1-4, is DAMVIQNPRYQVTQFGKPVTLSCSQTLNHNVMYWYQQKSSQAPKLLFHYYDKDFNNEADTPDNFQSRRPNTSFCFLDIRSPGLGDTAMYLCATSRGQGNEKLFFGSGTQLSVL.

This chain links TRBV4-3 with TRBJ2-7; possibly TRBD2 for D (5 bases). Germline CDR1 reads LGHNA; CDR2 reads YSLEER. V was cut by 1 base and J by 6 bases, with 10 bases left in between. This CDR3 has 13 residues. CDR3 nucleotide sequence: TGCGCCAGCAGCCAAGTCAGAGGGTCCGAGCAGTACTTC. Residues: CASSQVRGSEQYF.

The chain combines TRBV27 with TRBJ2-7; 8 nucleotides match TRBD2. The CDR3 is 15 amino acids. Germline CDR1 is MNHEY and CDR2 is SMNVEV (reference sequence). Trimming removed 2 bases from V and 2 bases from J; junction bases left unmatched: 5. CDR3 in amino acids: CASSLVAGGPYEQYF. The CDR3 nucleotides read TGTGCCAGCAGTTTAGTGGCGGGAGGACCCTACGAGCAGTACTTC.

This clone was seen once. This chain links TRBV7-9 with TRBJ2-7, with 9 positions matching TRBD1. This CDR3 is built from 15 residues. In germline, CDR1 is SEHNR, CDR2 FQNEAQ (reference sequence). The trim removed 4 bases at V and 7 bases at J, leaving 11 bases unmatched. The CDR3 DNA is TGTGCCAGCAGCTCTCCGGACAGGGGATCTCAAGAGCAGTACTTC. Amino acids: CASSSPDRGSQEQYF.

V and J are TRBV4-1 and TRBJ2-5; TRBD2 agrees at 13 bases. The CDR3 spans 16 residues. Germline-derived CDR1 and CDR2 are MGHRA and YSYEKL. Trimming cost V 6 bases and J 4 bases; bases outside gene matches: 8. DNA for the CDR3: TGCGCCAGCAGACCACTAGCGGGAGGGCCCGGAGAGACCCAGTACTTC. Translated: CASRPLAGGPGETQYF.

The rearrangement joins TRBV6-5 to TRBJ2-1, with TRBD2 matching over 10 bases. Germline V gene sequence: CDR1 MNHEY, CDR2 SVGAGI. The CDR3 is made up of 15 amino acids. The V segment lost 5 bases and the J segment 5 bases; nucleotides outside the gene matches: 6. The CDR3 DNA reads TGTGCCAGCAGTCCCCCTAGCGGGAGTCACAATGAGCAGTTCTTC. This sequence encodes CASSPPSGSHNEQFF.

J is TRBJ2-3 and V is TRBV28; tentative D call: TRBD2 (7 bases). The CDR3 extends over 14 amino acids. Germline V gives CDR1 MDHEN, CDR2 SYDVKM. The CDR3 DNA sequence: TGTGCTATCAAGGGGGAGGGAGGCACAGATACGCAGTATTTT. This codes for CAIKGEGGTDTQYF.

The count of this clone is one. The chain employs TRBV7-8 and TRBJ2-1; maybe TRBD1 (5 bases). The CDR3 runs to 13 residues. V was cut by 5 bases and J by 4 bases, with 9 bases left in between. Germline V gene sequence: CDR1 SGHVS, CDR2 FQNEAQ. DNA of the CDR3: TGTGCCAGCAGCGTACAGGTGTACAATGAGCAGTTCTTC. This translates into CASSVQVYNEQFF.

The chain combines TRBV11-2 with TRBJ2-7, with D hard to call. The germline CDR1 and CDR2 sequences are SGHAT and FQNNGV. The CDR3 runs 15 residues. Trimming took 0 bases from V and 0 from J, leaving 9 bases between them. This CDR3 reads CASSLEARSSYEQYF. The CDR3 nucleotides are TGTGCCAGCAGCTTAGAAGCTAGGAGCTCCTACGAGCAGTACTTC.

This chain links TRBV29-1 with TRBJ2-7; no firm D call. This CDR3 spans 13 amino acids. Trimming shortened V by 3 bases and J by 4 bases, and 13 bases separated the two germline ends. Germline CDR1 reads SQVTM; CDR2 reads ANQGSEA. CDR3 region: CSVEADTKYEQYF. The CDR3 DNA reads TGCAGCGTTGAGGCCGACACCAAGTACGAGCAGTACTTC.

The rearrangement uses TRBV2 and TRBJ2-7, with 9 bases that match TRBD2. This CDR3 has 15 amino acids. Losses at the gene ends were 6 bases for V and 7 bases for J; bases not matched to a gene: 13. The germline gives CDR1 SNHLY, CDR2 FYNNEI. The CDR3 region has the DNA TGTGCCAGCAGCCGCCTTGTCGCGGGAGGGCTGGAGCAGTACTTC. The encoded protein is CASSRLVAGGLEQYF.